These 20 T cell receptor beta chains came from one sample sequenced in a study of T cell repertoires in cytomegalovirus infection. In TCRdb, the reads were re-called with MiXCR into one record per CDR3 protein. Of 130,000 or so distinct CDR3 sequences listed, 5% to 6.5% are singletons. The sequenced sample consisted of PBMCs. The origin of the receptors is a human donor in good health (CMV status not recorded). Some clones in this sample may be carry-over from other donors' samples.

CDR3 DNA sequence: TGTGCCAGCAGAAGGGACAGACACACTGAAGCTTTCTTT. This codes for CASRRDRHTEAFF. The chain couples TRBV6-2 or TRBV6-3 to TRBJ1-1; 7 nucleotides line up with TRBD1. The V gene's germline CDR1 is MNHEY and CDR2 SVGEGT. The CDR3 covers 13 residues. V lost 6 bases, J lost 3 bases, and 4 bases stayed unmatched.

Here the CDR3 reads CASSRTGDRYEQYF. In DNA, the CDR3 is TGTGCCAGCAGCCGGACAGGGGATCGCTACGAGCAGTACTTC. This sequence joins TRBV14 and TRBJ2-7; 9 nucleotides agree with TRBD1. V shed 4 bases and J 3 bases; nucleotides not matched to a gene: 4. CDR3 length equals 14 residues. Per germline, CDR1 SGHDN and CDR2 FVKESK. The full variable domain, rest sourced from reference TRBV14 and TRBJ2-7, is EAGVTQFPSHSVIEKGQTVTLRCDPISGHDNLYWYRRVMGKEIKFLLHFVKESKQDESGMPNNRFLAERTGGTYSTLKVQPAELEDSGVYFCASSRTGDRYEQYFGPGTRLTVT.

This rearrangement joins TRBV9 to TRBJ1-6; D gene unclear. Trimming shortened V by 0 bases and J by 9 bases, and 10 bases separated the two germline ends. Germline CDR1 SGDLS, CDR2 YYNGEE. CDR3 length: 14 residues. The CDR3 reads CASSVADKSSPLHF. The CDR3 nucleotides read TGTGCCAGCAGCGTAGCCGACAAAAGTTCACCCCTCCACTTT. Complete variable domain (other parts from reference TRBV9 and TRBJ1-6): DSGVTQTPKHLITATGQRVTLRCSPRSGDLSVYWYQQSLDQGLQFLIQYYNGEERAKGNILERFSAQQFPDLHSELNLSSLELGDSALYFCASSVADKSSPLHFGNGTRLTVT.

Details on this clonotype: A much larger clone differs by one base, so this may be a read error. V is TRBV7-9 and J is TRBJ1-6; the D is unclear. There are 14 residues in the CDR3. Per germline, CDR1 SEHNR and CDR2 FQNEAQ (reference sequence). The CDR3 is CTSSLEADNSPLHF. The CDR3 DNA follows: TGTACCAGCAGCTTAGAGGCAGATAATTCACCCCTCCACTTT.

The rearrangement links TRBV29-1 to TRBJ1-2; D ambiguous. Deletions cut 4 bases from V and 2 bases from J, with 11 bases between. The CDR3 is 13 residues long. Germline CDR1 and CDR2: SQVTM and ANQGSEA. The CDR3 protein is CSVGRSQNYGYTF. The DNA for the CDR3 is TGCAGCGTTGGGCGGTCACAAAACTATGGCTACACCTTC.

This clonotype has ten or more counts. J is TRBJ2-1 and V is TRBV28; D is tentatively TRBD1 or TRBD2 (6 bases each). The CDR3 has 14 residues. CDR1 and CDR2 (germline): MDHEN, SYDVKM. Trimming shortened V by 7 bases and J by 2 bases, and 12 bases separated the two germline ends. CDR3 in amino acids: CASTPGGPYNEQFF. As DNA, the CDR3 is TGTGCCAGCACCCCTGGGGGGCCCTACAATGAGCAGTTCTTC.

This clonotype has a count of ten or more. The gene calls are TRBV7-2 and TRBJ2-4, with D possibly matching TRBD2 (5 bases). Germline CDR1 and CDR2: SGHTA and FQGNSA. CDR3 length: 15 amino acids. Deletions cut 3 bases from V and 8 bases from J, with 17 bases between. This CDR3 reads CASSLAGYSTDIQYF. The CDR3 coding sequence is TGTGCCAGCAGCTTGGCGGGCTACAGTACGGACATTCAGTACTTC.

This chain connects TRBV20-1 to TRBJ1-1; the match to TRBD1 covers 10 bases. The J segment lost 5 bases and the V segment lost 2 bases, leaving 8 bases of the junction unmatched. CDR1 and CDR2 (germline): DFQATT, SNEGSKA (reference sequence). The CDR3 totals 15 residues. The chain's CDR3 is CSARPLGQGRTEAFF. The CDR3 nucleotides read TGCAGTGCTAGACCTTTGGGACAGGGGAGGACTGAAGCTTTCTTT.

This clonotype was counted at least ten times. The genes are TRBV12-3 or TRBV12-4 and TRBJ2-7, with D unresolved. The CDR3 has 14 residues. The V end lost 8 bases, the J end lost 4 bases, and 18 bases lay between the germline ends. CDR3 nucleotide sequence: TGTGCCAGCCGATTGGGCGCCAGCACTTACGAGCAGTACTTC. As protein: CASRLGASTYEQYF.

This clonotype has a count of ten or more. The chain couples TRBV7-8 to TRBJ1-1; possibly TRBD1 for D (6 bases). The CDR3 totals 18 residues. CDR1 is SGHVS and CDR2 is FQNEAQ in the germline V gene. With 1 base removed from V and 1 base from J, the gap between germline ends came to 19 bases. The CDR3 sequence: CASSLVGRGGAWNTEAFF. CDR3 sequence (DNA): TGTGCCAGCAGCTTAGTCGGCAGGGGTGGGGCATGGAACACTGAAGCTTTCTTT. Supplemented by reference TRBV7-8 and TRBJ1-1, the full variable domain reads GAGVSQSPRYKVAKRGQDVALRCDPISGHVSLFWYQQALGQGPEFLTYFQNEAQLDKSGLPSDRFFAERPEGSVSTLKIQRTQQEDSAVYLCASSLVGRGGAWNTEAFFGQGTRLTVV.

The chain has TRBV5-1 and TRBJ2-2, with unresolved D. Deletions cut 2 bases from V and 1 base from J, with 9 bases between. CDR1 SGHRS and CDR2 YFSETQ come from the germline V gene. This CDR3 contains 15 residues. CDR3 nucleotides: TGCGCCAGCAGCTTATTCGGCAGGAACACCGGGGAGCTGTTTTTT. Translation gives CASSLFGRNTGELFF. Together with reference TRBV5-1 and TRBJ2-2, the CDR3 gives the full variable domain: KAGVTQTPRYLIKTRGQQVTLSCSPISGHRSVSWYQQTPGQGLQFLFEYFSETQRNKGNFPGRFSGRQFSNSRSEMNVSTLELGDSALYLCASSLFGRNTGELFFGEGSRLTVL.

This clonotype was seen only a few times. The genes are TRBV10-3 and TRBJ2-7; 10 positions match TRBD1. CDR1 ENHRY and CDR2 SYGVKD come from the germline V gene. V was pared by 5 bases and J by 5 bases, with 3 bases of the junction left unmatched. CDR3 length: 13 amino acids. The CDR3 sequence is CAISQGQGNEQYF. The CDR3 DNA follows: TGTGCCATCAGTCAGGGACAGGGGAACGAGCAGTACTTC.

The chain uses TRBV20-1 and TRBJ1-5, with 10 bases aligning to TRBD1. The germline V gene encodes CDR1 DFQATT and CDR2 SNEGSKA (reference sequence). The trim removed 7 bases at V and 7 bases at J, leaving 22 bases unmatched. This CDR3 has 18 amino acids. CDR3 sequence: CSVTRQGALRVGLQPQHF. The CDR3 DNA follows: TGCAGTGTTACCCGACAGGGGGCGCTAAGGGTCGGACTGCAGCCCCAGCATTTT.

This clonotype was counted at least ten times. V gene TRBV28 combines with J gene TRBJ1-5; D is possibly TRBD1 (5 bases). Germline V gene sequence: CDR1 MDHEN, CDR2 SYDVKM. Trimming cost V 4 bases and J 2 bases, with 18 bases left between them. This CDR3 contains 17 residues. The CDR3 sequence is CASSSSGNGQGNQPQHF. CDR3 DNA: TGTGCCAGCAGTTCCTCAGGGAACGGTCAAGGCAATCAGCCCCAGCATTTT.

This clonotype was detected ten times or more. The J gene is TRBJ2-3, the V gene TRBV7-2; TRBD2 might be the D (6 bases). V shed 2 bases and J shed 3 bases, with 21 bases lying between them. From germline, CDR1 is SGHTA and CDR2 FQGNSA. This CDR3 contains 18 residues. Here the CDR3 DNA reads TGTGCCAGCAGCTTATTTTCCCCAATTTGGGGGGTGACAGATACGCAGTATTTT. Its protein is CASSLFSPIWGVTDTQYF.

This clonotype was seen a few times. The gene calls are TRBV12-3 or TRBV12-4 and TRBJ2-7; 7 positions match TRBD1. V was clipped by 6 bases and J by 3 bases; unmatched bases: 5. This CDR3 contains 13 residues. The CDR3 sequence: CASRDRNFYEQYF. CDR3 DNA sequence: TGTGCCAGCAGGGACAGGAATTTCTACGAGCAGTACTTC.

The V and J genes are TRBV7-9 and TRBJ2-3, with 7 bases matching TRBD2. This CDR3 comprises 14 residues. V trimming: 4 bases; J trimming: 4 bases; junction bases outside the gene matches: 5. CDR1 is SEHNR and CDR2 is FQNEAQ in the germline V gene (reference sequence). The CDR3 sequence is CASSWATSPDTQYF. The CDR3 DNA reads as TGTGCCAGCAGCTGGGCGACTAGCCCAGATACGCAGTATTTT.

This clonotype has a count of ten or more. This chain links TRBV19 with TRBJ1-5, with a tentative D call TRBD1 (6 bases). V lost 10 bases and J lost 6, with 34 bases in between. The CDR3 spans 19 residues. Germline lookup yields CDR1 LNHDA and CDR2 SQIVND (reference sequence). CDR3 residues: CAISRAMGSSGEIGQPQHF. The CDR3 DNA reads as TGTGCCATCTCCAGAGCAATGGGGAGTTCAGGGGAAATCGGTCAGCCCCAGCATTTT. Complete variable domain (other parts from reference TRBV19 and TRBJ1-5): DGGITQSPKYLFRKEGQNVTLSCEQNLNHDAMYWYRQDPGQGLRLIYYSQIVNDFQKGDIAEGYSVSREKKESFPLTVTSAQKNPTAFYLCAISRAMGSSGEIGQPQHFGDGTRLSIL.

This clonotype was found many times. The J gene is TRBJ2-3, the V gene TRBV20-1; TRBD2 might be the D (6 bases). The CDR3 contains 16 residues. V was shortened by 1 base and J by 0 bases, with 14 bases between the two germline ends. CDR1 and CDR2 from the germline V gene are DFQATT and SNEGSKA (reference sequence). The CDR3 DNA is TGCAGTGCTAGAGCGCTAGCGTCCCCTAGCACAGATACGCAGTATTTT. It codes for CSARALASPSTDTQYF.

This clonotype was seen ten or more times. CDR3 sequence reads: CASSLFLGDPQYF. CDR3 bases: TGTGCCAGCAGCTTATTTCTGGGGGATCCGCAGTATTTT. The chain couples TRBV7-8 to TRBJ2-3; the D gene could be TRBD1 or TRBD2 (5 bases each). The CDR3 has 13 residues. Germline V gene lookup returns CDR1 SGHVS and CDR2 FQNEAQ. V shed 2 bases and J shed 10 bases, with 13 bases lying between them.